The source of this T cell receptor beta chain is a study of brain T cells in children with intractable seizures. Study-wide results and limits: Only CDR3 sequence similarity suggested viral specificity, without known HCMV serostatus. Absence of clones before surgery may stem from lower sequencing depth.

Using immunoSEQ multiplex PCR, the repertoire was profiled, and TCRdb retains in-frame clones only, with some absent. The data show 300,000 to 400,000 clones, about 93% seen once. This CDR3 comprises 13 residues. Germline V gene lookup returns CDR1 MDHEN and CDR2 SYDVKM. The V gene lost 5 bases and the J gene lost 4 bases, with 11 bases spanning the gap. Documented time point: blood from clinic visit 5 months post-surgery; TSC patient then seizure free. Sequencing was limited to surgery cases with top T cell transcript signatures in brain tissue. Before surgery, patients took at least one anti-epileptic drug. For this clone: Its cognate antigen is unknown.

V gene TRBV28 combines with J gene TRBJ2-5, with a tentative D call TRBD1 (5 bases). The material sequenced was peripheral blood, taken less than 6 months after surgery. This TCR came from a boy less than two years old with tuberous sclerosis and intractable seizures. This CDR3 reads CASSPYGAETQYF. The CDR3 bases are TGTGCCAGCAGTCCTTATGGGGCAGAGACCCAGTACTTC. The full variable domain, rest sourced from reference TRBV28 and TRBJ2-5, is DVKVTQSSRYLVKRTGEKVFLECVQDMDHENMFWYRQDPGLGLRLIYFSYDVKMKEKGDIPEGYSVSREKKERFSLILESASTNQTSMYLCASSPYGAETQYFGPGTRLLVL.